These 2 T cell receptor beta chains came from one sample sequenced in a study of glioma-infiltrating T cells. TCR alpha and beta CDR3 regions were amplified from RNA using iRepertoire nested multiplex PCR. TCRdb reprocessed the multiplex PCR reads via MiXCR and lists one record per CDR3 protein. The top ten clones hold just under 35% of a sample with over 100,000 distinct CDR3 sequences, less than 30% of them seen once. The sample comprised glioma tissue, nonneoplastic brain tissue, or PBMCs (not recorded which). The origin of the receptors is a human donor with low-grade glioma or glioblastoma, undergoing nonglioma brain surgery, or in good health (not recorded which).

At least ten counts were recorded for this clonotype. This chain joins TRBV7-2 and TRBJ1-5; D perhaps matches TRBD1 (6 bases). Trimming took off 3 bases at V and 5 bases at J, with 11 bases between the two ends. The germline V gene has CDR1 SGHTA and CDR2 FQGNSA. CDR3 length equals 14 residues. CDR3 sequence reads: CASSFDRSYQPQHF. CDR3 in DNA: TGTGCCAGCAGCTTTGACAGGAGCTATCAGCCCCAGCATTTT.

This clonotype showed up many times. V usage is TRBV7-2 and J usage is TRBJ2-5; 11 bases match TRBD2. This CDR3 region has 17 residues. Germline CDR1 and CDR2: SGHTA and FQGNSA. V shed 5 bases, J shed 2 bases, and the junction held 10 bases outside the gene matches. The CDR3 spells CASSPPGVAGGQETQYF. The DNA for the CDR3 is TGTGCCAGCAGCCCTCCGGGGGTAGCGGGGGGGCAAGAGACCCAGTACTTC.